This record looks at one TCR beta chain sequence and its context. What it recognizes is unknown. The data originate from a study of shared clonotypes between healthy human individuals. Study conclusions and caveats: Non-shared clonotypes had lower generation probabilities than those shared by all four donors. Across a handful of donors, naive CD4 shared 5% to 6.5%, naive CD8 more than 3%, memory CD4 roughly 2.4%, memory CD8 about 0.38%.

In germline, CDR1 is MNHEY, CDR2 SMNVEV (reference sequence). The V end was cut by 6 bases, the J end by 3 bases, with 18 bases between. The CDR3 is made up of 16 amino acids. Template for every sorted-subset replicate PCR totaled around 210 ng DNA, approximately 30,000 T cell genomes. Method: immunoSEQ multiplex PCR; TCRdb's copy keeps in-frame clones and lacks some. The repertoire holds more than 2 million clones, approximately 95% seen once, with around 0.13% in the top ten. The origin of this receptor is a man between 18 and 29 years old in good health. The sample taken for sequencing was naive CD4+ T cells sorted from blood. The subset is: CD45RA+ positively selected. The J gene is TRBJ2-1, the V gene TRBV27; D unclear. The CDR3, as DNA: TGTGCCAGCAGCCACGGCCTAGGTATCCGCTACAATGAGCAGTTCTTC. Translation gives CASSHGLGIRYNEQFF.